The rows below give T cell receptor beta chains drawn from one sample of a study of cytomegalovirus exposure and HLA in healthy donors. TCRdb keeps only in-frame clones here, not all; method: immunoSEQ multiplex PCR. The table lists 100,000 to 150,000 clones, around three quarters of them singletons. The sequenced sample consisted of PBMCs. The source of these receptors is a man between 18 and 35 years old in good health and CMV-seronegative. Both conserved end residues are part of each CDR3. The D gene is left open where the match is weak. Size values are once, few and many counts, or a class for expanded clones, and some rows have none.

CDR3 length | clone size | J gene | D gene | V gene | CDR3 DNA | CDR3 protein
13 | NA | TRBJ2-4 | TRBD2 | TRBV30 | TGTGCCGGGGGGGGTTTAGCCAAAAACATTCAGTACTTC | CAGGGLAKNIQYF
11 | NA | TRBJ2-1 | NA | TRBV29-1 | TGCAGCGTTGACAGGGCGAGTGAGCAGTTCTTC | CSVDRASEQFF
13 | NA | TRBJ2-5 | NA | TRBV5-4 | TGTGCCAGCAGCTTGCTGTTGCAAGAGACCCAGTACTTC | CASSLLLQETQYF
14 | NA | TRBJ2-5 | NA | TRBV5-1 | TGCGCCAGCAGCTTACAAATAGGGGGAGAGACCCAGTACTTC | CASSLQIGGETQYF
11 | few | TRBJ1-1 | NA | TRBV6-5 | TGTGCCGCGGGAGGGTTGGCTGAAGCTTTCTTT | CAAGGLAEAFF
19 | NA | TRBJ1-4 | TRBD1 | TRBV5-4 | TGTGCCAGCAGCTTGGCCAGAGACAGGGCCCTTTCGGCTAATGAAAAACTGTTTTTT | CASSLARDRALSANEKLFF
13 | NA | TRBJ1-2 | TRBD1 | TRBV4-3 | TGCGCCAGCAGCCAACCGGACAGGGGTGGCTACACCTTC | CASSQPDRGGYTF
15 | few | TRBJ2-1 | NA | TRBV4-3 | TGCGCCAGCAGCCAACAGAAACAAACCTACAATGAGCAGTTCTTC | CASSQQKQTYNEQFF
13 | NA | TRBJ1-6 | NA | TRBV5-8 | TGTGCCAGCAGCCCCTCAGTATGGTCACCCCTCCACTTT | CASSPSVWSPLHF
14 | NA | TRBJ1-5 | NA | TRBV5-1 | TGCGCCAGCAGCGCGGGACTGGGAAATCAGCCCCAGCATTTT | CASSAGLGNQPQHF
14 | NA | TRBJ1-1 | NA | TRBV7-9 | TGTGCCAGCAGCTTAGTACGGGGGAACACTGAAGCTTTCTTT | CASSLVRGNTEAFF
15 | few | TRBJ1-6 | TRBD1 | TRBV27 | TGTGCCAGCAGTTTATTGGGACAGGAGGGTTCACCCCTCCACTTT | CASSLLGQEGSPLHF
14 | NA | TRBJ1-4 | NA | TRBV10-2 | TGCGCCAGCAGTGAAGGGGAGGAGAATGAAAAACTGTTTTTT | CASSEGEENEKLFF
16 | NA | TRBJ1-3 | NA | TRBV7-6 | TGTGCCAGCAGCTTAATTGGCGGGGGAACTGGAAACACCATATATTTT | CASSLIGGGTGNTIYF
14 | NA | TRBJ1-5 | TRBD1 | TRBV6-5 | TGTGCCAGCAGTTACGACAGGGGCCATCAGCCCCAGCATTTT | CASSYDRGHQPQHF
17 | few | TRBJ1-2 | NA | TRBV10-1 | TGCGCCAGCAGTGAGTGCCCGGACAGACTCCTAGGGTATGGCTACACCTTC | CASSECPDRLLGYGYTF
14 | NA | TRBJ1-1 | TRBD1 | TRBV4-1 | TGCGCCAGCAGCCAGGGACAGTTGAACACTGAAGCTTTCTTT | CASSQGQLNTEAFF
16 | NA | TRBJ2-1 | TRBD1 | TRBV4-3 | TGCGCCAGCAGCCAAGATTGGGACAGGGGGGAAAATGAGCAGTTCTTC | CASSQDWDRGENEQFF
14 | NA | TRBJ2-1 | NA | TRBV6-1 | TGTGCCAGCAGTGGGCTAGGCGGAAGTAATGAGCAGTTCTTC | CASSGLGGSNEQFF
16 | NA | TRBJ2-4 | NA | TRBV5-1 | TGCGCCAGCAGCTTTCGAGCAGGGGGAGGCAAAAACATTCAGTACTTC | CASSFRAGGGKNIQYF
15 | NA | TRBJ2-3 | NA | TRBV6-1 | TGTGCCAGCAGTTCAGGGTTTGGAGGGTTGGATACGCAGTATTTT | CASSSGFGGLDTQYF
13 | NA | TRBJ2-7 | TRBD1 | TRBV7-9 | TGTGCCAGCAGCCCTGGGACAGGGTATGAGCAGTGCTTC | CASSPGTGYEQCF
17 | NA | TRBJ2-2 | TRBD2 | TRBV18 | TGTGCCAGCTCACTTACGACTAGCGTGTATTCTGCCGGGGAGCTGTTTTTT | CASSLTTSVYSAGELFF
14 | few | TRBJ2-6 | NA | TRBV5-6 | TGTGCCGCCTCCTCCTATTCTGGGGCCAACGTCCTGACTTTC | CAASSYSGANVLTF
13 | NA | TRBJ2-5 | NA | TRBV15 | TGTGCCACCAGCCTAGATTACCAAGAGACCCAGTACTTC | CATSLDYQETQYF
14 | NA | TRBJ2-2 | NA | TRBV19 | TGTGCCAGTAGTACAGGGGTGAGGTCCGGGGAGCTGTTTTTT | CASSTGVRSGELFF
15 | NA | TRBJ2-2 | NA | TRBV7-3 | TGTGCCAGCAGTTCTGGTGCAGGCCGCACCGGGGAGCTGTTTTTT | CASSSGAGRTGELFF
16 | NA | TRBJ2-1 | NA | TRBV5-8 | TGTGCCAGCAGCACGCGGCGGGTAAGCTCCTACAATGAGCAGTTCTTC | CASSTRRVSSYNEQFF
13 | NA | TRBJ2-5 | TRBD1 | TRBV7-9 | TGTGCCAGCAGGGACAGGTTTAGGGAGACCCAGTACTTC | CASRDRFRETQYF
18 | NA | TRBJ1-2 | TRBD1 | TRBV7-6 | TGTGCCAGCAGCTTAGCGAGCCTAGGACAGGCCCCTTCTTATGGCTACACCTTC | CASSLASLGQAPSYGYTF
15 | NA | TRBJ1-2 | NA | TRBV5-5 | TGTGCCAGCAGCCCCCTTGGGGGGGCAGGCTATGGCTACACCTTC | CASSPLGGAGYGYTF
17 | NA | TRBJ1-2 | NA | TRBV7-8 | TGTGCCAGCAGCTTAGCTGGCAGGGGAGAGTCGAACTATGGCTACACCTTC | CASSLAGRGESNYGYTF
15 | NA | TRBJ1-2 | TRBD1 | TRBV5-1 | TGCGCCAGCAGTCAGGGGGGCGCTTCTGGCTATGGCTACACCTTC | CASSQGGASGYGYTF
17 | few | TRBJ2-3 | TRBD2 | TRBV27 | TGTGCCAGCAGTTTACCTCGACTAGCGGGGTTCACAGATACGCAGTATTTT | CASSLPRLAGFTDTQYF
17 | NA | TRBJ2-1 | TRBD2 | TRBV27 | TGTGCCAGCAGTCCCAGGACTAGCGGGAGGTTTTACAATGAGCAGTTCTTC | CASSPRTSGRFYNEQFF
16 | NA | TRBJ2-1 | TRBD2 | TRBV28 | TGTGCCAGCAGGGGGACTAGCGGGTTCTCCTACAATGAGCAGTTCTTC | CASRGTSGFSYNEQFF
13 | once | TRBJ1-6 | NA | TRBV7-8 | TGTGCCAGCAGCTTTAGAGTGGATTCACCCCTCCACTTT | CASSFRVDSPLHF
17 | NA | TRBJ1-3 | NA | TRBV25-1 | TGTGCCAGCAGTGAATACGCCGGGAGGGGCTCTGGAAACACCATATATTTT | CASSEYAGRGSGNTIYF
15 | NA | TRBJ2-7 | TRBD2 | TRBV28 | TGTGCCAGCAGTCCTAGCGGGAGGGCCTCTTCCGAGCAGTACTTC | CASSPSGRASSEQYF
15 | NA | TRBJ1-2 | NA | TRBV9 | TGTGCCAGCAGCGTAGATGTGGGGGCGAGCTATGGCTACACCTTC | CASSVDVGASYGYTF
14 | NA | TRBJ1-4 | TRBD1 | TRBV27 | TGTGCCAGCAGCAAACAGGGGACTAATGAAAAACTGTTTTTT | CASSKQGTNEKLFF
15 | NA | TRBJ1-1 | TRBD1 | TRBV7-2 | TGTGCCAGCAGCAACCCCAGGGGGCTGAACACTGAAGCTTTCTTT | CASSNPRGLNTEAFF
16 | NA | TRBJ2-1 | TRBD2 | TRBV19 | TGTGCCAGTAGTATGGGCCGCACTAGCGGGATCGGTGAGCAGTTCTTC | CASSMGRTSGIGEQFF
12 | few | TRBJ1-2 | NA | TRBV30 | TGTGCCTGGAGTCAACAGAACTATGGCTACACCTTC | CAWSQQNYGYTF
16 | NA | TRBJ2-3 | NA | TRBV6-6 | TGTGCCAGCAGTTACATCCAGGGCAGGGCGGACGATACGCAGTATTTT | CASSYIQGRADDTQYF
15 | NA | TRBJ2-7 | NA | TRBV28 | TGTGCCAGCAGTTTCGGGCAGGGGAGTCTAAGCGAGCAGTACTTC | CASSFGQGSLSEQYF
18 | once | TRBJ2-7 | TRBD2 | TRBV19 | TGTGCCAGTAGTATAGGTCTCCAAACTAGCGGGCTATCCTACGAGCAGTACTTC | CASSIGLQTSGLSYEQYF
15 | NA | TRBJ1-2 | TRBD1 | TRBV4-2 | TGTGCCAGCAGCCAACCAGGACAGGGGGAAGGTGGCTACACCTTC | CASSQPGQGEGGYTF
17 | NA | TRBJ2-1 | TRBD2 | TRBV11-3 | TGTGCCAGCAGCCAAAAAAGGACTAGCGGGAGAGGCAATGAGCAGTTCTTC | CASSQKRTSGRGNEQFF
16 | NA | TRBJ2-5 | NA | TRBV28 | TGTGCCAGCACCAGCCCTGGGACAGTGGGAAGGGGGGAGCAGTACTTC | CASTSPGTVGRGEQYF
17 | NA | TRBJ2-6 | TRBD1 | TRBV5-4 | TGTGCCAGCAGCTCCCAGGGACAGGGACCCGGGGCCAACGTCCTGACTTTC | CASSSQGQGPGANVLTF
14 | few | TRBJ2-5 | NA | TRBV5-8 | TGTGCCAGCAGCTTGGGGAGGAATCAAGAGACCCAGTACTTC | CASSLGRNQETQYF
16 | once | TRBJ2-2 | TRBD2 | TRBV10-3 | TGTGCCATCAGTTCGGGACTAGCGGGAGAGGTCGGGGAGCTGTTTTTT | CAISSGLAGEVGELFF
15 | NA | TRBJ2-3 | NA | TRBV7-9 | TGTGCCAGCAGCTTAACCAGGGCCCGCACAGATACGCAGTATTTT | CASSLTRARTDTQYF
12 | NA | TRBJ2-7 | NA | TRBV6-6 | TGTGCCAGCAGTGACAGTACCTACGAGCAGTACTTC | CASSDSTYEQYF